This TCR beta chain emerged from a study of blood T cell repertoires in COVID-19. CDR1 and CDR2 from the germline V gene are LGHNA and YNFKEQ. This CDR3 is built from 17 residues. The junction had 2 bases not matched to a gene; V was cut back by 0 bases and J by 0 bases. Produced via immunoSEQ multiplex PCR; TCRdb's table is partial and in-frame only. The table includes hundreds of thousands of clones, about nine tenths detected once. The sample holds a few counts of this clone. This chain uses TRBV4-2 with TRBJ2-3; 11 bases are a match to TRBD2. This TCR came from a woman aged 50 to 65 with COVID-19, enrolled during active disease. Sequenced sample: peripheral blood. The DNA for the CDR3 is TGTGCCAGCAGCCAAGAACTAGCGGGAGCTAGCACAGATACGCAGTATTTT. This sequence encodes CASSQELAGASTDTQYF.